This T cell receptor beta chain emerged from a study of cytomegalovirus exposure and HLA in healthy donors. On the study more broadly: Unique TCRs numbering roughly 85 million, obtained from HLA-typed donors, made up an early data release.

With 60 Vbeta and 13 Jbeta primers, the PCR was carried out. Only in-frame clones appear in the TCRdb table, and some are missing; sequencing was by immunoSEQ multiplex PCR. Of about 160,000 clones detected, 75% to 90% appear once; the ten largest clones hold 4% to 5.5%. As for this clone: The antigen is unknown.

Findings and limits, study-wide: The study recorded 150 to 200 TCR beta chains that were cytomegalovirus-associated. Analysis was carried out at a later point, and it linked a missense DCLRE1C variant to TCR beta V- and J-gene trimming.

The TCR was taken from a man under 40 in good health and CMV-seronegative. The sequencing input was PBMCs.

The CDR3 protein is CASRQSQETQYF. The DNA for the CDR3 is TGTGCCAGCAGACAGAGCCAAGAGACCCAGTACTTC. This chain uses TRBV6-5 with TRBJ2-5; D is unclear. The CDR3 loop spans 12 amino acids. Trimming took off 6 bases at V and 1 base at J, with 6 bases between the two ends. Germline V lookup: CDR1 MNHEY, CDR2 SVGAGI.